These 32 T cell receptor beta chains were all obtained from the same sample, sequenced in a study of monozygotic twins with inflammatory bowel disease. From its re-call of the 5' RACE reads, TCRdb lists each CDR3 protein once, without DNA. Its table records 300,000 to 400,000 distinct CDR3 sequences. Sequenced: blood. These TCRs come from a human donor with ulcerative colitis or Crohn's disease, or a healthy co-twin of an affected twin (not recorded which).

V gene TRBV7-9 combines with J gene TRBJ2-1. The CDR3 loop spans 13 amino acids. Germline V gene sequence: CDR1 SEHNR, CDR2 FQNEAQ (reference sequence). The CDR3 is CASSILEYNEQFF.

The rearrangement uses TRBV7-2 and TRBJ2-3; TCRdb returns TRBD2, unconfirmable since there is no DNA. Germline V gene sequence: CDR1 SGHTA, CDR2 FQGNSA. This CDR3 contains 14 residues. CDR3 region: CASSFGRTSETQYF.

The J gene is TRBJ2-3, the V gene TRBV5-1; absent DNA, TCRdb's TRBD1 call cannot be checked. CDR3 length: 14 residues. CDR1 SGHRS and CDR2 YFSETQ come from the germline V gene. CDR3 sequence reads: CASSTDRVPDTQFF.

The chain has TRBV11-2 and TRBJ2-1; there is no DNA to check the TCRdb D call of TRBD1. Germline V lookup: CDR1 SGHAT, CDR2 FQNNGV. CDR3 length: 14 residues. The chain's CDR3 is CASSSSAPGAGKFF.

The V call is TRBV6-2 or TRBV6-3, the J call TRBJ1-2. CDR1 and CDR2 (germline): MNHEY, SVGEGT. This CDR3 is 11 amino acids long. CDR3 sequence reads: CATKAPGGYTF.

CDR3 in amino acids: CSARTRLGAYEQYF. The chain has TRBV20-1 and TRBJ2-7. CDR1 and CDR2 (germline): DFQATT, SNEGSKA (reference sequence). This CDR3 comprises 14 residues.

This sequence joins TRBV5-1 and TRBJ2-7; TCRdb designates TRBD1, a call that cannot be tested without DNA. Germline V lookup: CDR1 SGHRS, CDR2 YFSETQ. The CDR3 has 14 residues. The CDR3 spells CASADEAGAREQYF.

The CDR3 loop reads CASSVEGGGARDTQYF. The chain employs TRBV9 and TRBJ2-3; TCRdb proposes TRBD2, but this gene call is untestable without DNA. The CDR3 has 16 amino acids. From germline, CDR1 is SGDLS and CDR2 YYNGEE.

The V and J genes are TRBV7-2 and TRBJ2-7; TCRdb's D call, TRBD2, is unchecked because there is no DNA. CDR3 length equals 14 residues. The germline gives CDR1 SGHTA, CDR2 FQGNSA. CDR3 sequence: CASSSGGIVGEQYF.

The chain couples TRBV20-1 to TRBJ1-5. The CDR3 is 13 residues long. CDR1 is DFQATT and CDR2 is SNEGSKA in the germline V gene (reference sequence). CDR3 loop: CSARGAFSQPQHF.

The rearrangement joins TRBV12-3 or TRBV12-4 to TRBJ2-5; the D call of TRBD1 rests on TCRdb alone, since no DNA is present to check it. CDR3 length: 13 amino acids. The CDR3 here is CASSLHRGETQYF.

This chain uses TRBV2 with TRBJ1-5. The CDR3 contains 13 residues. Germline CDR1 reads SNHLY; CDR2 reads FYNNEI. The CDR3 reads CASSEQLDQPQHF.

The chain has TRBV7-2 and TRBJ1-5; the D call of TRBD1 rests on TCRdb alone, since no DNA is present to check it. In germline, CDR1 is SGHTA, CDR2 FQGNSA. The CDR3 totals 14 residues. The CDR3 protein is CASSLYREGQPQHF.

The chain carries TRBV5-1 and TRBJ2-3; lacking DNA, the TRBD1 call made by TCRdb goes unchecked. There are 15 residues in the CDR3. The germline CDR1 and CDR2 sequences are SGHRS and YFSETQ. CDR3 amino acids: CASSPGQGATDTQYF.

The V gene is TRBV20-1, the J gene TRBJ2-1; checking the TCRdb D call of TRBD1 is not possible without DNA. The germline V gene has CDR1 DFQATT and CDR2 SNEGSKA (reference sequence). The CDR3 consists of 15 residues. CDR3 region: CSAFPGKKVSNEQFF.

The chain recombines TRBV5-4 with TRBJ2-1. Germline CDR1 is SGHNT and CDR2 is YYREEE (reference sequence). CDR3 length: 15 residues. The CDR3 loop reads CASSLPPASYNEQFF.

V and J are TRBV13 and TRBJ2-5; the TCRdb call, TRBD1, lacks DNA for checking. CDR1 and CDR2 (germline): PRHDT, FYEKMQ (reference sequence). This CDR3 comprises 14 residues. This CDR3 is CASSLTGLRETQYF. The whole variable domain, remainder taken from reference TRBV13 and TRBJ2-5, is AAGVIQSPRHLIKEKRETATLKCYPIPRHDTVYWYQQGPGQDPQFLISFYEKMQSDKGSIPDRFSAQQFSDYHSELNMSSLELGDSALYFCASSLTGLRETQYFGPGTRLLVL.

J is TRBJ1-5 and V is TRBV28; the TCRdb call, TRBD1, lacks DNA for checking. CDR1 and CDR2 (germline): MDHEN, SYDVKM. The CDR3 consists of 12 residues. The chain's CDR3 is CASTGINQPQHF.

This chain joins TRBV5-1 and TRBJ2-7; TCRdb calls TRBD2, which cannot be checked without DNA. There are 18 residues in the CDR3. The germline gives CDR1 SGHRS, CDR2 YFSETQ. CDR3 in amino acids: CASSRRGLEGPRDYEQYF.

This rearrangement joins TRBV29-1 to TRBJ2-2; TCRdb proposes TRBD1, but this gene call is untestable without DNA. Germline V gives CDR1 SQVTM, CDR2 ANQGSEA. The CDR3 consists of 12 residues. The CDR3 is CSAYGTTGELFF.

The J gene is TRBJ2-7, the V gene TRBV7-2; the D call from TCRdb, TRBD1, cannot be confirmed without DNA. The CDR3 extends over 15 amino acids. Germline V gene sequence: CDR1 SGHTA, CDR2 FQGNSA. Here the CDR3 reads CASSFGQVFAYEQYF.

CDR3 loop: CASSQDTSAGPEGNTIYF. The gene calls are TRBV4-3 and TRBJ1-3. Germline CDR1 is LGHNA and CDR2 is YSLEER. There are 18 residues in the CDR3.

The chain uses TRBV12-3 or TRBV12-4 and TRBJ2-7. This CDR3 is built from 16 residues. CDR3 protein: CASSLTSWKETYEQYF.

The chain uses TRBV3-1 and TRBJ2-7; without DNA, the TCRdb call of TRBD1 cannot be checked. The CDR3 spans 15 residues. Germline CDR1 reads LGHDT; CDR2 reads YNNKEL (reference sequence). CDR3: CASSHRGQGAGEQYF.

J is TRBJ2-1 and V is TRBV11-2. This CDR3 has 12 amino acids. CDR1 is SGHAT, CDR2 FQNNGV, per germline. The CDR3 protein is CASSLVRNEQFF.

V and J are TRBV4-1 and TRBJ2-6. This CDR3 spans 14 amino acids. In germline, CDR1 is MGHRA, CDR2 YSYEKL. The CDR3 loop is CASSQDSRANVLTF.

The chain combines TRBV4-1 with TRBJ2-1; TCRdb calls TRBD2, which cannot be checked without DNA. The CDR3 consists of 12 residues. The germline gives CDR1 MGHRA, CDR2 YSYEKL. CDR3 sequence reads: CASKDGGNEQFF.

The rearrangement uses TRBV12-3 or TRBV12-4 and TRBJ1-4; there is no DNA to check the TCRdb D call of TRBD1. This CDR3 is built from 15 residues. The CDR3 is CASSPGSAGLVQLFF.

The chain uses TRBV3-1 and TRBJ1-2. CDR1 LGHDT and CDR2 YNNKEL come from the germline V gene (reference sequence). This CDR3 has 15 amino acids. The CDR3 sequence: CASSQEVGRENGYTF.

CDR3 protein: CASSIARLAGAGNEQFF. V usage is TRBV19 and J usage is TRBJ2-1; TCRdb returns TRBD2, unconfirmable since there is no DNA. The CDR3 totals 17 residues. Germline V gene data show CDR1 as LNHDA and CDR2 as SQIVND (reference sequence).

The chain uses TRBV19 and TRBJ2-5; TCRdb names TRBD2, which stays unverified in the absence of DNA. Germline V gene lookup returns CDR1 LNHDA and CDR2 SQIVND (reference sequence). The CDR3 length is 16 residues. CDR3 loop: CASSIVAGSSRETQYF.

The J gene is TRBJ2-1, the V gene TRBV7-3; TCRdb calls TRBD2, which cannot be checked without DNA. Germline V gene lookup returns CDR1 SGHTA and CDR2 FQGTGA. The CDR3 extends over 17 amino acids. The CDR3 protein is CASSPSSGTGLRNEQFF.